One and the same sample provided the 23 T cell receptor beta chains below, sequenced in a study of shared clonotypes between healthy human individuals. Profiled with immunoSEQ multiplex PCR; TCRdb holds only in-frame clones, not every one. Of around 750,000 clones in the sample, approximately 79% were seen once. The sample was memory CD4+ T cells sorted from blood. Subset meaning: CD45RA-negative fraction. These receptor sequences come from a woman between 25 and 40 years old in good health.

The chain links TRBV7-3 to TRBJ1-1; 8 nucleotides line up with TRBD1. Germline loops: CDR1 SGHTA, CDR2 FQGTGA. This CDR3 has 16 amino acids. The V gene end was trimmed by 5 bases and the J gene end by 10 bases; junction bases not matched to a gene: 18. The CDR3 sequence is CASSGRDRLGGRGAFF. The CDR3 region has the DNA TGTGCCAGCAGCGGTAGGGACAGGTTGGGGGGTCGAGGAGCTTTCTTT. The full variable domain, completed using reference TRBV7-3 and TRBJ1-1, is GAGVSQTPSNKVTEKGKYVELRCDPISGHTALYWYRQSLGQGPEFLIYFQGTGAADDSGLPNDRFFAVRPEGSVSTLKIQRTERGDSAVYLCASSGRDRLGGRGAFFGQGTRLTVV.

V and J are TRBV7-2 and TRBJ2-5, with no clear D. V lost 2 bases to trimming and J lost 4 bases, with 17 bases between them. The CDR3 covers 16 residues. Germline V lookup: CDR1 SGHTA, CDR2 FQGNSA. The CDR3 is CASSLIIGPGRETQYF. The DNA of the CDR3 is TGTGCCAGCAGCTTAATAATCGGGCCCGGTAGAGAGACCCAGTACTTC.

Of note for this clone: The sample holds other DNA sequences that translate to the same CDR3. CDR3: CASSLGRGYEQYF. DNA of the CDR3: TGTGCCAGCAGTTTGGGGAGGGGATACGAGCAGTACTTC. The rearrangement links TRBV28 to TRBJ2-7, with 7 positions matching TRBD2. Germline V CDR1 and CDR2: MDHEN, SYDVKM. This CDR3 contains 13 residues. Trimming took 3 bases from V and 4 from J; bases not matched to a gene: 3.

V is TRBV10-3 and J is TRBJ2-2; TRBD1 matches at 7 bases. Losses at the gene ends were 9 bases for V and 3 bases for J; bases not matched to a gene: 7. This CDR3 contains 14 residues. In germline, CDR1 is ENHRY, CDR2 SYGVKD. The CDR3 region has the DNA TGTGCCATGACCGGGACAGTCGACACCGGGGAGCTGTTTTTT. Amino acids: CAMTGTVDTGELFF.

This chain links TRBV25-1 with TRBJ2-7; 9 bases map to TRBD2. This CDR3 has 15 residues. Per the germline V gene, CDR1 is MGHDK and CDR2 is SYGVNS. V shed 4 bases, J shed 7 bases, and the junction held 11 bases outside the gene matches. In nucleotides, the CDR3 is TGTGCCAGCAGTGGTAGCGGGAGCAGCCCAGGTGAGCAGTACTTC. Translating it yields CASSGSGSSPGEQYF.

The rearrangement links TRBV18 to TRBJ2-7; D gene uncertain. Trimming removed 2 bases from V and 2 bases from J, with 7 bases in between. The CDR3 runs to 13 residues. Germline lookup yields CDR1 KGHSH and CDR2 LQKENI. The CDR3 loop reads CASSPSSPYEQYF. CDR3 sequence (DNA): TGTGCCAGCTCACCATCCTCCCCCTACGAGCAGTACTTC.

The J gene is TRBJ2-7, the V gene TRBV6-6, with D perhaps TRBD1 or TRBD2 (5 bases each). With 8 bases removed from V and 6 bases from J, the gap between germline ends came to 17 bases. This CDR3 has 13 residues. Germline CDR1 is MNHNY and CDR2 is SVGAGI (reference sequence). The CDR3 region is CASGRIGGFEQYF. CDR3 bases: TGTGCCAGCGGAAGAATTGGGGGATTCGAGCAGTACTTC.

Note on this clone: This specimen includes other DNA sequences encoding the same CDR3. The genes are TRBV5-1 and TRBJ2-1, with TRBD2 matching over 14 bases. V gave up 3 bases and J gave up 7 bases; unmatched junction bases: 3. This CDR3 spans 15 amino acids. The V gene's germline CDR1 is SGHRS and CDR2 YFSETQ. For the CDR3, the DNA is TGCGCCAGCAGCTCGGGACTAGCGGGAGTAAATGAGCAGTTCTTC. This translates into CASSSGLAGVNEQFF.

This clone showed up just a few times. V is TRBV4-1 and J is TRBJ1-2, with a tentative D call TRBD1 (5 bases). The V gene's germline CDR1 is MGHRA and CDR2 YSYEKL. Between the trimmed V and J ends, which lost 2 bases and 3 bases, there was a span of 7 bases. CDR3 length: 13 amino acids. The CDR3 coding sequence is TGCGCCAGCAGCCAACGGGGCGACTATGGCTACACCTTC. This sequence encodes CASSQRGDYGYTF.

The chain combines TRBV18 with TRBJ2-4, with 7 bases that match TRBD2. J was trimmed by 5 bases and V by 3 bases; bases with no gene match: 1. This CDR3 has 13 amino acids. Germline V CDR1 and CDR2: KGHSH, LQKENI. The CDR3 spells CASSPGGENIQYF. In DNA, the CDR3 is TGTGCCAGCTCACCGGGGGGGGAAAACATTCAGTACTTC.

The genes are TRBV4-1 and TRBJ1-3; D gene ambiguous. The V and J ends lost 0 bases and 3 bases respectively, with 6 bases between them. The CDR3 extends over 14 amino acids. Germline V CDR1 and CDR2: MGHRA, YSYEKL. The CDR3 protein is CASSQDPSGNTIYF. CDR3 sequence (DNA): TGCGCCAGCAGCCAAGATCCGAGTGGAAACACCATATATTTT.

This chain uses TRBV28 with TRBJ2-1; 15 positions agree with TRBD2. The V and J ends lost 3 bases and 7 bases, in that order; junction bases with no gene match: 7. From germline, CDR1 is MDHEN and CDR2 SYDVKM. The CDR3 covers 17 residues. CDR3 residues: CASSFWGGTSGGNEQFF. The DNA for the CDR3 is TGTGCCAGCAGTTTTTGGGGCGGGACTAGCGGGGGGAATGAGCAGTTCTTC.

This clone was seen only a few times. J is TRBJ2-4 and V is TRBV5-1; no firm D call. Germline loops: CDR1 SGHRS, CDR2 YFSETQ. The CDR3 has 13 residues. The ends were cut back, 0 bases at V and 6 bases at J, with 7 bases in the middle. The CDR3 sequence is CASSLGAGNIQYF. In nucleotides, the CDR3 is TGCGCCAGCAGCTTGGGGGCCGGAAACATTCAGTACTTC.

CDR3 loop: CASSRHDNEQFF. CDR3 nucleotides: TGTGCCAGCAGTCGTCATGACAATGAGCAGTTCTTC. The chain is built from TRBV6-5 and TRBJ2-1; D unresolved. With 5 bases removed from V and 5 bases from J, the gap between germline ends came to 7 bases. The germline V gene encodes CDR1 MNHEY and CDR2 SVGAGI. This CDR3 is built from 12 residues.

At least ten counts were recorded for this clone. V and J are TRBV7-8 and TRBJ2-7, with 11 bases matching TRBD2. CDR3 length: 15 residues. The V gene's germline CDR1 is SGHVS and CDR2 FQNEAQ. Germline trimming cut 5 bases from V and 5 bases from J; bases unmatched to any gene: 8. The CDR3 sequence: CASSPASGRFHEQYF. CDR3 nucleotides: TGTGCCAGCAGCCCGGCTAGCGGGAGGTTCCACGAGCAGTACTTC.

This clone showed up just a few times. This could be a read error, since a much larger clone is one nucleotide away. Other DNA sequences from this sample encode an identical CDR3 as well. This chain links TRBV28 with TRBJ2-7, with D unclear. From germline, CDR1 is MDHEN and CDR2 SYDVKM. The V gene lost 6 bases and the J gene lost 2 bases, with 5 bases spanning the gap. The CDR3 runs 11 residues. CDR3 residues: CASSHTYEQYF. The DNA of the CDR3 is TGTGCCAGCAGCCACACCTACGAGCAGTACTTC.

This clone was seen ten or more times. The rearrangement uses TRBV7-8 and TRBJ2-1; TRBD2 matches at 11 bases. CDR1 and CDR2 (germline): SGHVS, FQNEAQ. The V segment lost 4 bases and the J segment 2 bases; nucleotides outside the gene matches: 4. The CDR3 sequence is 16 residues long. CDR3 nucleotides: TGTGCCAGCAGCTCCGGGACTAGCGGAGCCTACAATGAGCAGTTCTTC. Translating gives CASSSGTSGAYNEQFF.

This chain uses TRBV5-1 with TRBJ1-3; 7 bases line up with TRBD1. V was clipped by 0 bases and J by 3 bases; unmatched bases: 3. Germline values: CDR1 SGHRS, CDR2 YFSETQ. CDR3 size: 15 residues. The CDR3 loop is CASSLADRDGNTIYF. In DNA, the CDR3 is TGCGCCAGCAGCTTGGCCGACAGGGATGGAAACACCATATATTTT.

The V call is TRBV18, the J call TRBJ2-7, with no clear D. The CDR3 consists of 14 residues. V was shortened by 4 bases and J by 3 bases, with 13 bases between the two germline ends. Germline values: CDR1 KGHSH, CDR2 LQKENI. In DNA form, the CDR3 reads TGTGCCAGCTCACACTCAGGAAACGACTACGAGCAGTACTTC. The encoded protein is CASSHSGNDYEQYF.

This clone was counted once. The genes are TRBV5-1 and TRBJ1-2, with TRBD1 matching over 7 bases. CDR1 is SGHRS and CDR2 is YFSETQ in the germline V gene. V was clipped by 4 bases and J by 2 bases; unmatched bases: 2. The CDR3 consists of 13 residues. CDR3 sequence reads: CASSKTGNYGYTF. CDR3 in DNA: TGCGCCAGCAGCAAGACAGGGAACTATGGCTACACCTTC.

The chain couples TRBV6-1 to TRBJ2-7, with TRBD1 matching over 9 bases. CDR1 is MNHNS, CDR2 SASEGT, per germline. The CDR3 runs 14 residues. V trimming: 7 bases; J trimming: 2 bases; junction bases outside the gene matches: 6. The CDR3 nucleotides read TGTGCCAGCACCAGACAGGGGGATCCCTACGAGCAGTACTTC. Amino acids: CASTRQGDPYEQYF.

The V call is TRBV28, the J call TRBJ1-2; a possible D gene is TRBD1 (5 bases). Per the germline V gene, CDR1 is MDHEN and CDR2 is SYDVKM. V shed 2 bases and J shed 2 bases, with 12 bases lying between them. The CDR3 sequence is 15 residues long. The CDR3 bases are TGTGCCAGCAGTTTAGGGGGTCCAATCAACTATGGCTACACCTTC. As protein: CASSLGGPINYGYTF.

The chain couples TRBV2 to TRBJ2-7; a possible D gene is TRBD2 (6 bases). The V and J ends lost 3 bases and 5 bases respectively, with 14 bases between them. Germline values: CDR1 SNHLY, CDR2 FYNNEI. The CDR3 is made up of 14 amino acids. The CDR3 sequence: CASSDGTGTDEQYF. CDR3 sequence (DNA): TGTGCCAGCAGTGATGGGACTGGAACCGACGAGCAGTACTTC. The full variable domain, with the rest looked up from reference TRBV2 and TRBJ2-7, is EPEVTQTPSHQVTQMGQEVILRCVPISNHLYFYWYRQILGQKVEFLVSFYNNEISEKSEIFDDQFSVERPDGSNFTLKIRSTKLEDSAMYFCASSDGTGTDEQYFGPGTRLTVT.